The 28 T cell receptor beta chains reported below all come from one sample, sequenced in a study of blood T cell repertoires in COVID-19. Clones were read by immunoSEQ multiplex PCR, and TCRdb kept only the in-frame ones, dropping some. The top ten hold approximately 6.3% of the sample, which has more than 95,000 clones, around 88% seen once. Sequencing was performed on peripheral blood. These receptors all stem from a man of 80 years or more with active or convalescent COVID-19.

This chain links TRBV15 with TRBJ2-2; 7 bases agree with TRBD2. With V trimmed by 5 bases and J by 5 bases, 11 bases remained unmatched. The CDR3 has 16 residues. CDR1 and CDR2 from the germline V gene are LNHNV and YYDKDF (reference sequence). DNA of the CDR3: TGTGCCACCAGCGGGAGGGGCAGGGAAATAACCGGGGAGCTGTTTTTT. As protein: CATSGRGREITGELFF. The full variable domain, its missing parts supplied by reference TRBV15 and TRBJ2-2, is DAMVIQNPRYQVTQFGKPVTLSCSQTLNHNVMYWYQQKSSQAPKLLFHYYDKDFNNEADTPDNFQSRRPNTSFCFLDIRSPGLGDTAMYLCATSGRGREITGELFFGEGSRLTVL.

This chain connects TRBV7-9 to TRBJ1-6; the D gene is possibly TRBD1 (6 bases). CDR3 length: 14 residues. Looked up from germline, CDR1 is SEHNR and CDR2 is FQNEAQ (reference sequence). The germline V and J ends were trimmed by 5 bases and 6 bases, with 11 bases remaining between them. The CDR3 DNA reads as TGTGCCAGCAGCCCGGACAGCTTTAATTCACCCCTCCACTTT. It translates to CASSPDSFNSPLHF.

Regarding this clone: The sample carries other DNA sequences with the same CDR3. The chain joins TRBV7-2 to TRBJ2-3; possible D gene TRBD2, 6 bases. CDR1 is SGHTA, CDR2 FQGNSA, per germline. V lost 1 base to trimming and J lost 0 bases, with 11 bases between them. CDR3 size: 16 residues. The DNA for the CDR3 is TGTGCCAGCAGCTTAGTGGGCCTAGCGAGCACAGATACGCAGTATTTT. As protein: CASSLVGLASTDTQYF.

This chain uses TRBV6-2 or TRBV6-3 with TRBJ1-1; D unresolved. V was shortened by 10 bases and J by 4 bases, with 19 bases between the two germline ends. CDR1 and CDR2 (germline): MNHEY, SVGEGT. This CDR3 is 14 amino acids long. The CDR3 protein is CATRPGLSGTEAFF. The CDR3 DNA reads as TGTGCCACCCGCCCCGGTCTTAGCGGCACTGAAGCTTTCTTT.

The V call is TRBV6-5, the J call TRBJ1-5, with 7 bases matching TRBD1. The junction had 2 bases not matched to a gene; V was cut back by 3 bases and J by 6 bases. Germline V gene data show CDR1 as MNHEY and CDR2 as SVGAGI. The CDR3 is 13 residues long. The CDR3 DNA sequence: TGTGCCAGCAGTTATAACAGGGGTCAGCCCCAGCATTTT. This sequence encodes CASSYNRGQPQHF.

This chain uses TRBV19 with TRBJ1-1, with D unresolved. In germline, CDR1 is LNHDA, CDR2 SQIVND (reference sequence). Trimming left V 3 bases short and J 10 bases short, with 12 bases between. The CDR3 has 12 residues. Here the CDR3 reads CASSMEKERAFF. The CDR3 coding sequence is TGTGCCAGTAGTATGGAAAAGGAGAGAGCTTTCTTT.

This clone was seen more than once but under ten times. This chain links TRBV6-5 with TRBJ2-1; 7 bases line up with TRBD2. The CDR3 consists of 15 residues. Losses at the gene ends were 0 bases for V and 2 bases for J; bases not matched to a gene: 1. Per germline, CDR1 MNHEY and CDR2 SVGAGI. CDR3 DNA: TGTGCCAGCAGTTACTCCGCGGGGGCCTACAATGAGCAGTTCTTC. This sequence encodes CASSYSAGAYNEQFF.

This rearrangement joins TRBV7-9 to TRBJ2-3; TRBD1 aligns across 8 bases. Losses at the gene ends were 8 bases for V and 0 bases for J; bases not matched to a gene: 10. CDR3 size: 16 residues. Per the germline V gene, CDR1 is SEHNR and CDR2 is FQNEAQ (reference sequence). CDR3 nucleotides: TGTGCCAGCGTTAGGCTCCGGGACAGGAGCACAGATACGCAGTATTTT. Translation gives CASVRLRDRSTDTQYF.

V is TRBV7-2 and J is TRBJ1-1; D not resolved. The CDR3 length is 13 residues. The V gene's germline CDR1 is SGHTA and CDR2 FQGNSA. V was trimmed by 5 bases and J by 1 base, leaving 8 bases between them. The CDR3 spells CASSPDTNTEAFF. DNA for the CDR3: TGTGCCAGCAGCCCCGACACGAACACTGAAGCTTTCTTT.

Remarks on this clone: The sample contains more than one DNA sequence encoding this CDR3. The chain is built from TRBV11-2 and TRBJ2-2; weak D call: TRBD1 (6 bases). The CDR3 is made up of 14 amino acids. Between the trimmed V and J ends, which lost 5 bases and 2 bases, there was a span of 9 bases. Per germline, CDR1 SGHAT and CDR2 FQNNGV. CDR3 loop: CASSRRGNTGELFF. The CDR3 DNA reads as TGTGCCAGCAGCCGCAGGGGTAACACCGGGGAGCTGTTTTTT. The whole variable domain, remainder taken from reference TRBV11-2 and TRBJ2-2, is EAGVAQSPRYKIIEKRQSVAFWCNPISGHATLYWYQQILGQGPKLLIQFQNNGVVDDSQLPKDRFSAERLKGVDSTLKIQPAKLEDSAVYLCASSRRGNTGELFFGEGSRLTVL.

This clone was observed once. The rearrangement links TRBV5-1 to TRBJ2-3, with 7 bases that match TRBD2. The CDR3 loop spans 17 amino acids. V lost 0 bases to trimming and J lost 4 bases; unmatched junction nucleotides: 11. Germline values: CDR1 SGHRS, CDR2 YFSETQ. This CDR3 is CASSLGGREGRADTQYF. The DNA of the CDR3 is TGCGCCAGCAGCTTGGGAGGCAGGGAGGGAAGAGCAGATACGCAGTATTTT.

This chain joins TRBV20-1 and TRBJ2-3; 7 nucleotides match TRBD2. Germline CDR1 reads DFQATT; CDR2 reads SNEGSKA (reference sequence). The CDR3 is 14 amino acids. Germline trimming cut 3 bases from V and 4 bases from J; bases unmatched to any gene: 7. CDR3 nucleotide sequence: TGCAGTGCTAGTTTGGCGGGGGTCGCAGATACGCAGTATTTT. Translation: CSASLAGVADTQYF.

The J gene is TRBJ1-1, the V gene TRBV7-2; possible D gene TRBD1, 6 bases. The CDR3 length is 15 residues. Germline V gene sequence: CDR1 SGHTA, CDR2 FQGNSA. V was pared by 5 bases and J by 1 base, with 14 bases between. As DNA, the CDR3 is TGTGCCAGCAGCCCCTGGACAGCACAGAACACTGAAGCTTTCTTT. Protein sequence: CASSPWTAQNTEAFF.

The rearrangement uses TRBV7-2 and TRBJ1-1; no firm D call. The CDR3 runs to 13 residues. The V end lost 5 bases, the J end lost 6 bases, and 13 bases lay between the germline ends. CDR1 SGHTA and CDR2 FQGNSA come from the germline V gene. The CDR3 loop reads CASSKGSLSEAFF. Written as DNA, the CDR3 is TGTGCCAGCAGCAAAGGGAGCCTCTCTGAAGCTTTCTTT.

V usage is TRBV2 and J usage is TRBJ1-1; 9 bases are a match to TRBD1. There are 16 residues in the CDR3. The germline V gene encodes CDR1 SNHLY and CDR2 FYNNEI. V trimming: 1 base; J trimming: 4 bases; junction bases outside the gene matches: 7. CDR3: CASSEEGEQGATEAFF. The CDR3, as DNA: TGTGCCAGCAGTGAAGAGGGGGAACAGGGGGCCACTGAAGCTTTCTTT.

The rearrangement joins TRBV10-1 to TRBJ2-5; TRBD2 matches 11 bases. This CDR3 has 16 amino acids. Trimming cost V 11 bases and J 4 bases; bases outside gene matches: 15. CDR1 WNHNN and CDR2 SYGVQD come from the germline V gene (reference sequence). This chain's CDR3 is CAGQGSLAGGRETQYF. In nucleotides, the CDR3 is TGCGCCGGACAAGGGAGTCTAGCGGGGGGCCGAGAGACCCAGTACTTC.

The V call is TRBV18, the J call TRBJ1-4; D is uncertain. The CDR3 spans 15 residues. Germline loops: CDR1 KGHSH, CDR2 LQKENI. Trimming cost V 3 bases and J 4 bases, with 12 bases left between them. In DNA form, the CDR3 reads TGTGCCAGCTCACCCCTGGGAGGGCATAATGAAAAACTGTTTTTT. Its translation: CASSPLGGHNEKLFF.

The chain joins TRBV7-2 to TRBJ2-4; 7 nucleotides match TRBD2. The CDR3 covers 15 residues. The trim removed 1 base at V and 7 bases at J, leaving 7 bases unmatched. CDR1 SGHTA and CDR2 FQGNSA come from the germline V gene. The CDR3 sequence: CASSLGGGGINIQYF. DNA of the CDR3: TGTGCCAGCAGCTTAGGCGGGGGTGGAATTAACATTCAGTACTTC.

The rearrangement links TRBV5-1 to TRBJ1-4; TRBD1 matches at 8 bases. Trimming at V came to 3 bases and at J to 4 bases, leaving 5 bases not matched to a gene. Germline V CDR1 and CDR2: SGHRS, YFSETQ. This CDR3 region has 15 residues. The CDR3 DNA reads as TGCGCCAGCAGCTCAACAGGGGGTCTTAATGAAAAACTGTTTTTT. Its translation: CASSSTGGLNEKLFF.

This clone has a handful of counts. In DNA form, the CDR3 reads TGTGCCAGCAGCCTGGGACAGGGGGCTTCGTCTGGAAACACCATATATTTT. It codes for CASSLGQGASSGNTIYF. V and J are TRBV7-3 and TRBJ1-3; 12 bases map to TRBD1. The germline CDR1 and CDR2 sequences are SGHTA and FQGTGA. J was trimmed by 1 base and V by 5 bases; bases with no gene match: 6. There are 17 residues in the CDR3. Variable domain in full (rest from reference TRBV7-3 and TRBJ1-3): GAGVSQTPSNKVTEKGKYVELRCDPISGHTALYWYRQSLGQGPEFLIYFQGTGAADDSGLPNDRFFAVRPEGSVSTLKIQRTERGDSAVYLCASSLGQGASSGNTIYFGEGSWLTVV.

J is TRBJ2-2 and V is TRBV6-1; 16 bases are a match to TRBD2. J lost 6 bases, V lost 3 bases, and 7 bases had no gene match. Germline loops: CDR1 MNHNS, CDR2 SASEGT. The CDR3 is 18 residues long. The CDR3 bases are TGTGCCAGCAGTGACCCGGGACTAGCGGGGGGGCACTCCGGGGAGCTGTTTTTT. Encoded protein: CASSDPGLAGGHSGELFF.

The sample holds a few counts of this clone. This chain joins TRBV19 and TRBJ1-6; D call uncertain. This CDR3 spans 16 amino acids. V lost 5 bases, J lost 0 bases, and 11 bases lay in between. Germline V lookup: CDR1 LNHDA, CDR2 SQIVND (reference sequence). The CDR3 protein is CASSSEGSSYNSPLHF. In DNA, the CDR3 is TGTGCCAGTAGTTCCGAGGGTAGCTCCTATAATTCACCCCTCCACTTT.

The chain carries TRBV7-2 and TRBJ2-1; D possibly corresponds to TRBD2 (5 bases). The CDR3 runs to 13 residues. V was pared by 6 bases and J by 6 bases, with 12 bases between. Looked up from germline, CDR1 is SGHTA and CDR2 is FQGNSA. CDR3 in DNA: TGTGCCAGCAGATCCCTGGGGAGCAATGAGCAGTTCTTC. It is translated as CASRSLGSNEQFF.

The V call is TRBV19, the J call TRBJ2-5, with D perhaps TRBD2 (6 bases). The CDR3 sequence is 14 residues long. CDR1 LNHDA and CDR2 SQIVND come from the germline V gene (reference sequence). V was cut by 2 bases and J by 4 bases, with 11 bases left in between. The CDR3 protein is CASSINYGGETQYF. CDR3 DNA: TGTGCCAGTAGTATAAACTACGGGGGAGAGACCCAGTACTTC.

The chain is built from TRBV7-9 and TRBJ1-4, with 8 bases aligning to TRBD1. J gave up 7 bases and V 4 bases, and 5 bases lay outside the gene matches. The CDR3 loop spans 14 amino acids. Looked up from germline, CDR1 is SEHNR and CDR2 is FQNEAQ (reference sequence). CDR3 loop: CASSSDRGSEKLFF. In nucleotides, the CDR3 is TGTGCCAGCAGCTCCGACAGGGGTAGTGAAAAACTGTTTTTT. The whole variable domain, filled in from reference TRBV7-9 and TRBJ1-4, reads DTGVSQNPRHKITKRGQNVTFRCDPISEHNRLYWYRQTLGQGPEFLTYFQNEAQLEKSRLLSDRFSAERPKGSFSTLEIQRTEQGDSAMYLCASSSDRGSEKLFFGSGTQLSVL.

The chain is built from TRBV5-6 and TRBJ1-6, with 8 bases aligning to TRBD1. V lost 4 bases and J lost 7; bases outside the gene matches: 7. The germline V gene encodes CDR1 SGHDT and CDR2 YYEEEE. The CDR3 spans 15 residues. This CDR3 reads CASSALTGDNSPLHF. CDR3 nucleotide sequence: TGTGCCAGCAGCGCGCTGACAGGGGACAATTCACCCCTCCACTTT.

V and J are TRBV23-1 and TRBJ2-3; D is undetermined. TRBV23-1 is known as an ORF, though its function is uncertain. V was shortened by 7 bases and J by 0 bases, with 17 bases between the two germline ends. CDR3 size: 16 residues. CDR3 region: CASIIQGVNSTDTQYF. The CDR3 region has the DNA TGCGCCAGCATCATCCAAGGAGTTAATAGCACAGATACGCAGTATTTT.

This clone came up a few times. The chain recombines TRBV15 with TRBJ1-1, with TRBD1 as a possible D gene (5 bases). Germline V CDR1 and CDR2: LNHNV, YYDKDF (reference sequence). V lost 5 bases to trimming and J lost 4 bases, with 14 bases between them. The CDR3 totals 14 residues. DNA of the CDR3: TGTGCCACCAGCGCCCTCAGGGTTGCCACTGAAGCTTTCTTT. Protein sequence: CATSALRVATEAFF.